These 29 T cell receptor beta chains share one sample of origin, sequenced in a study of preoperative IRX-2 immunotherapy in early breast cancer. The repertoire was sequenced with immunoSEQ multiplex PCR; TCRdb's copy has only in-frame clones and lacks some. The data show approximately 96,000 clones, more than 80% seen once. Indicated treatment: preoperative locoregional IRX-2 cytokine immunotherapy. This material consisted of tumor tissue, taken after IRX-2 immunotherapy. All receptors derive from a human donor with breast cancer.

The chain joins TRBV10-3 to TRBJ1-2, with D possibly being TRBD1 (6 bases). This CDR3 is built from 15 residues. CDR1 is ENHRY and CDR2 is SYGVKD in the germline V gene. Trimming shortened V by 0 bases and J by 0 bases, and 8 bases separated the two germline ends. For the CDR3, the DNA is TGTGCCATCAGTGAGTCGGCAGGGGCTAACTATGGCTACACCTTC. It specifies CAISESAGANYGYTF.

This chain links TRBV15 with TRBJ1-2, with D uncertain. The CDR3 contains 14 residues. Germline CDR1 and CDR2: LNHNV and YYDKDF (reference sequence). Trimming shortened V by 0 bases and J by 7 bases, and 12 bases separated the two germline ends. The CDR3 loop reads CATSRDSGGGGYTF. In DNA, the CDR3 is TGTGCCACCAGCAGAGATTCTGGAGGTGGTGGCTACACCTTC.

The chain couples TRBV11-3 to TRBJ2-1, with 16 bases matching TRBD2. Germline V gene sequence: CDR1 SGHNT, CDR2 YENEEA. Unmatched junction bases numbered 7, after V lost 5 bases and J lost 3 bases. The CDR3 totals 18 residues. The DNA of the CDR3 is TGTGCCAGCAGCCTCGGGACTAGCGGGGGGGGATTCTACAATGAGCAGTTCTTC. As protein: CASSLGTSGGGFYNEQFF.

V gene TRBV7-1 combines with J gene TRBJ2-4; D gene unclear. TRBV7-1 carries the ORF label, with uncertain function. There are 14 residues in the CDR3. The ends were cut back, 4 bases at V and 4 bases at J, with 11 bases in the middle. The CDR3 region has the DNA TGTGCCAGCAGCTTGGCCGGAACTAAAAACATTCAGTACTTC. Translation: CASSLAGTKNIQYF.

In its sample, this clone was seen once. This chain joins TRBV7-4 and TRBJ2-1; D is unresolved. The CDR3 loop spans 13 amino acids. V was clipped by 1 base and J by 9 bases, with 10 bases between them. The V gene's germline CDR1 is SGHVT and CDR2 SQSDAQ. CDR3 DNA sequence: TGTGCCAGCAGCTTAGATCTAGTTTCTGAGCAGTTCTTC. It translates to CASSLDLVSEQFF.

This clone was found once. The chain uses TRBV28 and TRBJ2-7; D could derive from TRBD1 or TRBD2 (6 bases each). Germline CDR1 is MDHEN and CDR2 is SYDVKM. The CDR3 loop spans 13 amino acids. V lost 3 bases and J lost 2, with 8 bases in between. DNA of the CDR3: TGTGCCAGCAGTTTCGGGGGCCCCTACGAGCAGTACTTC. Protein product: CASSFGGPYEQYF.

This chain joins TRBV28 and TRBJ1-2; 7 bases agree with TRBD1. With V trimmed by 6 bases and J by 5 bases, 9 bases remained unmatched. This CDR3 comprises 14 residues. CDR1 and CDR2 (germline): MDHEN, SYDVKM. The CDR3 sequence is CASRGGAGGYGYTF. CDR3 in DNA: TGTGCCAGCAGAGGAGGGGCAGGGGGGTATGGCTACACCTTC.

The chain employs TRBV6-8 and TRBJ1-3; D not resolved. CDR3 length: 15 amino acids. V shed 4 bases and J shed 2 bases, with 12 bases lying between them. Germline assignment: CDR1 MNHGY and CDR2 SAAAGT. CDR3 loop: CASSSVSIPGNTIYF. CDR3 coding DNA: TGTGCCAGCAGTTCCGTCAGTATCCCTGGAAACACCATATATTTT.

The chain couples TRBV6-4 to TRBJ1-3; no definite D call. Germline V CDR1 and CDR2: MRHNA, SNTAGT. With 10 bases removed from V and 0 bases from J, the gap between germline ends came to 16 bases. The CDR3 runs 15 residues. The CDR3 protein is CATTPDGNSGNTIYF. CDR3 DNA: TGTGCCACCACTCCAGACGGCAACTCTGGAAACACCATATATTTT.

The chain employs TRBV19 and TRBJ1-1; D unclear. V lost 7 bases, J lost 0 bases, and 9 bases lay in between. The CDR3 loop spans 13 amino acids. From germline, CDR1 is LNHDA and CDR2 SQIVND (reference sequence). The CDR3 DNA is TGTGCCAGTACCCAGGACTTGAACACTGAAGCTTTCTTT. Protein sequence: CASTQDLNTEAFF.

This chain uses TRBV6-1 with TRBJ2-4, with unresolved D. This CDR3 contains 14 residues. CDR1 and CDR2 from the germline V gene are MNHNS and SASEGT. V was trimmed by 1 base and J by 7 bases, leaving 11 bases between them. CDR3 loop: CASSEGNNRNIQYF. The CDR3 DNA reads TGTGCCAGCAGTGAAGGGAACAATAGGAACATTCAGTACTTC.

This clone appeared a few times. The rearrangement links TRBV18 to TRBJ1-1; D is possibly TRBD1 (6 bases). V lost 4 bases to trimming and J lost 2 bases, with 8 bases between them. Germline CDR1 KGHSH, CDR2 LQKENI. CDR3 length: 13 residues. The CDR3 DNA reads TGTGCCAGCTCACAACAGGGAAACACTGAAGCTTTCTTT. It specifies CASSQQGNTEAFF. Full variable domain (missing parts from reference TRBV18 and TRBJ1-1): NAGVMQNPRHLVRRRGQEARLRCSPMKGHSHVYWYRQLPEEGLKFMVYLQKENIIDESGMPKERFSAEFPKEGPSILRIQQVVRGDSAAYFCASSQQGNTEAFFGQGTRLTVV.

This chain connects TRBV28 to TRBJ2-7; D unclear. Per the germline V gene, CDR1 is MDHEN and CDR2 is SYDVKM. The CDR3 loop spans 12 amino acids. V lost 4 bases to trimming and J lost 4 bases, with 8 bases between them. CDR3 coding DNA: TGTGCCAGCAGTTCCCCTGGTTACGAGCAGTACTTC. Protein sequence: CASSSPGYEQYF.

The genes are TRBV11-3 and TRBJ1-1, with D possibly TRBD1 on 6 matching bases. The V end lost 3 bases, the J end lost 0 bases, and 11 bases lay between the germline ends. The CDR3 contains 15 residues. Per germline, CDR1 SGHNT and CDR2 YENEEA. This chain's CDR3 is CASSLGWGLNTEAFF. The CDR3 nucleotides are TGTGCCAGCAGCTTGGGATGGGGGCTGAACACTGAAGCTTTCTTT.

V gene TRBV10-2 combines with J gene TRBJ2-2; the D is unclear. Germline V gives CDR1 WSHSY, CDR2 SAAADI. The CDR3 loop spans 12 amino acids. V dropped 3 bases and J dropped 4 bases, with 3 bases sitting between them. The CDR3 here is CASSELTGELFF. The CDR3 DNA is TGCGCCAGCAGTGAACTCACCGGGGAGCTGTTTTTT.

The rearrangement links TRBV6-7 to TRBJ2-7, with D unresolved. TRBV6-7 is an ORF, and what it does is uncertain. Trimming shortened V by 6 bases and J by 1 base, and 13 bases separated the two germline ends. This CDR3 is built from 14 residues. Here the CDR3 reads CASSGRSRSYEQYF. The DNA of the CDR3 is TGTGCCAGCAGCGGACGATCGAGGTCCTACGAGCAGTACTTC.

The chain couples TRBV6-8 to TRBJ1-4; maybe TRBD1 (6 bases). The CDR3 contains 15 residues. The germline V gene encodes CDR1 MNHGY and CDR2 SAAAGT. Trimming pared 2 bases from V and 4 bases from J, leaving 11 bases between. The CDR3 DNA reads TGTGCCAGCAGTTACAAGACAGGCTTTAATGAAAAACTGTTTTTT. Its translation: CASSYKTGFNEKLFF.

This rearrangement joins TRBV30 to TRBJ2-7; unclear D gene. CDR3 length: 14 amino acids. V shed 3 bases and J shed 5 bases, with 17 bases lying between them. Germline loops: CDR1 GTSNPN, CDR2 SVGIG (reference sequence). The CDR3 nucleotides are TGTGCCTGGAGCATTGGCGGTGGTATCGACGAGCAGTACTTC. Protein sequence: CAWSIGGGIDEQYF.

V is TRBV15 and J is TRBJ1-4; D is undetermined. CDR1 LNHNV and CDR2 YYDKDF come from the germline V gene (reference sequence). Deletions cut 2 bases from V and 0 bases from J, with 7 bases between. This CDR3 region has 15 residues. CDR3 amino acids: CATSRLIATNEKLFF. The CDR3 DNA is TGTGCCACCAGCAGATTAATTGCAACTAATGAAAAACTGTTTTTT.

The chain links TRBV29-1 to TRBJ1-2; TRBD1 aligns across 10 bases. The germline V gene has CDR1 SQVTM and CDR2 ANQGSEA. This CDR3 is 13 amino acids long. With V trimmed by 7 bases and J by 2 bases, 4 bases remained unmatched. CDR3 residues: CSGSDRGNYGYTF. In nucleotides, the CDR3 is TGCAGCGGGTCGGACAGGGGGAACTATGGCTACACCTTC.

The rearrangement joins TRBV30 to TRBJ1-4, with 10 bases lining up with TRBD1. In germline, CDR1 is GTSNPN, CDR2 SVGIG (reference sequence). J lost 6 bases, V lost 8 bases, and 6 bases had no gene match. This CDR3 contains 13 residues. The CDR3 DNA is TGTGCCCATCCCGGGACAGGGGATGAAAAACTGTTTTTT. This gives the protein CAHPGTGDEKLFF.

The V gene is TRBV6-8, the J gene TRBJ1-1; D possibly corresponds to TRBD1 (5 bases). CDR1 is MNHGY, CDR2 SAAAGT, per germline. There are 12 residues in the CDR3. The V gene lost 10 bases and the J gene lost 4 bases, with 13 bases spanning the gap. The CDR3 nucleotides read TGTGCCACCACCGACGGGGGCACTGAAGCTTTCTTT. Protein sequence: CATTDGGTEAFF.

J is TRBJ1-5 and V is TRBV6-8; D possibly corresponds to TRBD1 (6 bases). The V gene's germline CDR1 is MNHGY and CDR2 SAAAGT. The CDR3 totals 15 residues. V was trimmed by 6 bases and J by 3 bases, leaving 15 bases between them. This chain's CDR3 is CASRPGGLINQPQHF. The CDR3 coding sequence is TGTGCCAGCAGGCCTGGGGGGCTAATCAATCAGCCCCAGCATTTT.

V gene TRBV23-1 combines with J gene TRBJ2-2; D call uncertain. TRBV23-1 qualifies as an ORF whose function is uncertain. Trimming took off 6 bases at V and 5 bases at J, with 10 bases between the two ends. The CDR3 has 13 residues. The CDR3: CASSQGLTGELFF. The DNA for the CDR3 is TGCGCCAGCAGCCAAGGCTTAACCGGGGAGCTGTTTTTT.

This chain links TRBV28 with TRBJ1-4; TRBD1 matches at 9 bases. V lost 5 bases to trimming and J lost 7 bases; unmatched junction nucleotides: 2. CDR3 length equals 13 residues. Germline V lookup: CDR1 MDHEN, CDR2 SYDVKM. The chain's CDR3 is CASSTGGIEKLFF. The CDR3 bases are TGTGCCAGCAGTACAGGGGGCATTGAAAAACTGTTTTTT. Filled out from reference TRBV28 and TRBJ1-4, the complete variable domain reads DVKVTQSSRYLVKRTGEKVFLECVQDMDHENMFWYRQDPGLGLRLIYFSYDVKMKEKGDIPEGYSVSREKKERFSLILESASTNQTSMYLCASSTGGIEKLFFGSGTQLSVL.

CDR3 nucleotides: TGTGCCAGCAGCTCCAGGGGTATAGGAAAACTGTTTTTT. It yields the protein CASSSRGIGKLFF. The chain joins TRBV7-4 to TRBJ1-4, with D possibly being TRBD1 (6 bases). The ends were cut back, 4 bases at V and 10 bases at J, with 13 bases in the middle. There are 13 residues in the CDR3. CDR1 SGHVT and CDR2 SQSDAQ come from the germline V gene.

The CDR3 region is CASSLVGWSGNTEAFF. The CDR3 DNA reads TGCGCCAGCAGCTTAGTGGGGTGGAGTGGGAACACTGAAGCTTTCTTT. V and J are TRBV5-1 and TRBJ1-1; D gene ambiguous. The V end was cut by 2 bases, the J end by 1 base, with 15 bases between. CDR1 and CDR2 from the germline V gene are SGHRS and YFSETQ. The CDR3 is 16 residues long.

This clone was counted between two and nine times. This chain uses TRBV10-2 with TRBJ1-5; TRBD1 matches at 7 bases. V lost 6 bases, J lost 6 bases, and 11 bases stayed unmatched. Per the germline V gene, CDR1 is WSHSY and CDR2 is SAAADI. The CDR3 spans 15 residues. In DNA, the CDR3 is TGCGCCAGCAGCCCCTCACAGGGGAATGGTCAGCCCCAGCATTTT. Translation: CASSPSQGNGQPQHF.

The V and J genes are TRBV7-6 and TRBJ2-1, with D perhaps TRBD2 (6 bases). The CDR3 has 14 amino acids. Trimming pared 1 base from V and 8 bases from J, leaving 12 bases between. Germline V gene sequence: CDR1 SGHVS, CDR2 FNYEAQ. In nucleotides, the CDR3 is TGTGCCAGCAGCTTAGATCCCGGGAGCGATGAGCAGTTCTTC. It translates to CASSLDPGSDEQFF.